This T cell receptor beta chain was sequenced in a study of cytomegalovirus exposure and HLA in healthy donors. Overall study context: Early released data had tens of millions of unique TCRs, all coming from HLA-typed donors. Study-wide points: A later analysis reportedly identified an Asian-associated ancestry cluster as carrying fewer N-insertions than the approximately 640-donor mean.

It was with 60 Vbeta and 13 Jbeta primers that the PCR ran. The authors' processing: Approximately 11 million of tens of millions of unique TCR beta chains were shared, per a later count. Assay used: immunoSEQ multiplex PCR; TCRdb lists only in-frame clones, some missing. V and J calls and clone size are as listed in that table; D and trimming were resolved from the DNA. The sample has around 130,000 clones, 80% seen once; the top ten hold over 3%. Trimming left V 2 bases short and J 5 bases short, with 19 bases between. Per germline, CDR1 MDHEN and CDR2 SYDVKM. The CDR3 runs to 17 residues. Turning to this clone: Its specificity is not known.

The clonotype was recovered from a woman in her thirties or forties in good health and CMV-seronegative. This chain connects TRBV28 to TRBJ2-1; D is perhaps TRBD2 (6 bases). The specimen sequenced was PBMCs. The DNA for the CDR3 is TGTGCCAGCAGTTTAAGTGGGGCGGGAATTCCCAACAATGAGCAGTTCTTC. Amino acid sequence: CASSLSGAGIPNNEQFF.